This record covers a single TCR beta chain. The antigen remains unidentified. One end of the junction is discordant with germline, which a read error may explain. The germline CDR1 and CDR2 sequences are MNHEY and SVGAGI. The CDR3 contains 16 residues. TCRdb's copy holds only in-frame clones and misses some; the assay was immunoSEQ multiplex PCR. The data hold about 150,000 clones, with roughly nine tenths observed a single time. These data come from a study of cytomegalovirus exposure and HLA in healthy donors. Study results and caveats: One later analysis, an examination of the 120 or so validation repertoires, found that first-cohort TCR clusters tended to co-occur in them.

This receptor was taken from a man in his late teens or twenties in good health and CMV-seronegative. Sample: PBMCs. The chain has TRBV6-5 and TRBJ1-1, with 7 bases aligning to TRBD1. CDR3 coding DNA: TGTGCCAGCATTTACAGACCGGGACAGACGAACACTGAAGCTTTCTTT. This translates into CASIYRPGQTNTEAFF.